This TCR beta chain came from a study of spatial heterogeneity in lung cancer (dated by TCRdb to between 2018 and 2021). For the study in its entirety: Donors were some 78 patients with early-stage, untreated non-small cell lung cancer from the lung TRACERx cohort. Follow-up PBMC samples were sequenced whenever available, with a median time to follow-up of around 24 months after resection. Beta-chain transcripts were consistently detected in greater numbers than alpha-chain transcripts, which likely reflects a higher abundance of beta-chain transcripts. In the raw uncorrected reads, each unique combination of TCR and UMI appeared more than ten times on average. The study quantitatively compared TCR alpha and beta repertoires across multiple tumor regions, matched nontumor lung and blood in non-small cell lung cancer. Nonsynonymous mutation counts, determined by whole-exome sequencing of tumor tissue, were related to TCR repertoire features. At surgery, both alpha and beta chains were TCR-sequenced in about 200 tumor regions, about 64 matched nontumor lung samples and a few dozen PBMC samples. Here is what the overall study found, with its caveats: Ubiquitous expanded tumor TCRs were found in blood more often at tumor resection than at routine follow-up. Only 14 patients were included in comparisons of baseline and follow-up blood repertoires. Confirming at a functional level the hypothesis that regional TCRs recognize regional mutations was considered to require additional single-cell paired TCR alpha and beta sequencing.

Germline trimming: 4 bases from V, 5 bases from J; junction bases outside gene matches: 7. Spanning cysteine to phenylalanine, the CDR3 consists of 14 amino acids. The sequence is cut down to CDR3 DNA, 42 bases in frame from base 1. Sequences LGHDT (CDR1) and YNNKEL (CDR2) are obtained from the germline V gene (reference sequence). Comments on this clonotype: There is no known antigen for this receptor. No base quality values were provided; no much bigger clone lies one nucleotide off.

The time point label corresponds to: blood at routine non-recurrence follow-up after resection. Without any cell sorting, TCR sequencing was performed on whole RNA extracted either from tumor and nontumor lung tissue or from cryopreserved PBMC samples. Only patients for whom sufficient RNA was available from at least two tumor regions were selected for TCR sequencing. The library was prepared using 5' RACE. Sequencing was carried out with a NextSeq 500. To allow correction of PCR and sequencing errors, the TCR library protocol tagged every TCR cDNA molecule with a unique molecular identifier. On the study's bioinformatics: TCR identification, UMI-based error correction and CDR3 extraction were all carried out with Decombinator tools. TCRs above a frequency of 2 per 1,000, corresponding to the top 1% of the tumor frequency distribution, were defined as expanded. Renyi diversity was computed with the R vegan package after each repertoire had been subsampled 100 times to 5,000 TCRs. CDR3 similarity networks were constructed using string-kernel similarity of amino acid triplets, with links drawn between CDR3s whose pairwise similarity was above 0.82. The public reads were quality trimmed at Q25 with fastp and then assembled into clones with MiXCR by TCRdb, keeping productive beta chains. Records with the same CDR3 protein are collapsed into one entry carrying the most frequent genes and DNA. V and J calls and clone size were set by TCRdb, not the authors. This sample comprises about 100,000 distinct CDR3 sequences, approximately 20% of them detected only once. The top ten constitute just over 20% of the sample.

The TCR was taken from a male donor with early-stage non-small cell lung cancer. Sequencing used PBMCs, obtained at follow-up. The rearrangement joined TRBV3-1 to TRBJ2-7, with 8 bases aligning to TRBD1. The CDR3 protein sequence reads: CASSPRTGSHEQYF. The sequenced DNA is TGTGCCAGCAGCCCTCGGACAGGGAGCCACGAGCAGTACTTC.